This TCR beta chain is drawn from a study of cytomegalovirus exposure and HLA in healthy donors. Points from the study as a whole: Presence/absence analyses supposed approximately even sequencing depth among donors. Reports state that TCR beta sequences accurately predicted most subjects' HLA-A and HLA-B alleles. Researchers reported in a later analysis that a missense DCLRE1C variant was tied to TCR beta V- and J-gene trimming. Among donors in an Asian-associated ancestry cluster, a later analysis reportedly found fewer N-insertions than the approximately 670-donor mean.

This clone has only a few counts. Its antigen is unidentified. Amplification used 60 Vbeta primers and 13 Jbeta primers. Assay used: immunoSEQ multiplex PCR; TCRdb lists only in-frame clones, some missing. The table has around 130,000 clones, 8.5% to 10% seen once. Germline assignment: CDR1 SGDLS and CDR2 YYNGEE. This CDR3 region has 15 residues. V was pared by 0 bases and J by 0 bases, with 10 bases between. The sequence derives from a middle-aged man in good health and CMV-seronegative. The J gene is TRBJ2-7, the V gene TRBV9; no clear D. The specimen sequenced was PBMCs. The DNA of the CDR3 is TGTGCCAGCAGCGTAGCGGCGGATAGCTCCTACGAGCAGTACTTC. Its translation: CASSVAADSSYEQYF.